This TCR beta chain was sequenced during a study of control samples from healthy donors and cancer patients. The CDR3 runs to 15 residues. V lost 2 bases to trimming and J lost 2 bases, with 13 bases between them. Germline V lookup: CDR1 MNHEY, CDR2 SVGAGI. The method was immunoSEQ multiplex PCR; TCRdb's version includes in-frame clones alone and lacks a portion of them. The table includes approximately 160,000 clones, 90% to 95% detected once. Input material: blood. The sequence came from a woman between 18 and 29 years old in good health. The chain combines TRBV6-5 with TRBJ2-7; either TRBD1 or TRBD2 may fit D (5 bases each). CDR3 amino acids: CASSYRRDGTYEQYF. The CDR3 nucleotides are TGTGCCAGCAGTTACCGCCGGGACGGGACCTACGAGCAGTACTTC.